The 20 T cell receptor beta chains listed next were all sequenced from one sample in a study of blood T cell repertoires in COVID-19. Measured with immunoSEQ multiplex PCR; TCRdb has only the in-frame clones, and not every one. The data show 300,000 or so clones, with roughly 90% seen just once and around 1.1% held by the top ten. Material for sequencing was PBMCs or T cells enriched from blood (not recorded which). The receptors shown here come from a woman in her thirties who had recovered from COVID-19.

The chain combines TRBV19 with TRBJ2-7, with 8 bases fitting TRBD1. The CDR3 sequence is 13 residues long. V dropped 2 bases and J dropped 6; count of bases not matched to a gene: 3. Germline lookup yields CDR1 LNHDA and CDR2 SQIVND (reference sequence). The CDR3 spells CASSINRGSEQYF. The CDR3 DNA is TGTGCCAGTAGTATAAACAGGGGGTCCGAGCAGTACTTC.

This clone was detected a few times. This chain joins TRBV7-9 and TRBJ1-1; 7 bases are a match to TRBD1. This CDR3 comprises 12 residues. Per germline, CDR1 SEHNR and CDR2 FQNEAQ (reference sequence). The ends lost 2 bases at V and 8 bases at J; junction bases unmatched: 2. DNA of the CDR3: TGTGCCAGCAGCTTAAAAGGGGGCGAAGCTTTCTTT. Its protein product is CASSLKGGEAFF.

The V call is TRBV6-2 or TRBV6-3, the J call TRBJ1-1; D uncertain. Trimming took 4 bases from V and 6 from J, leaving 6 bases between them. CDR3 size: 11 residues. Germline-derived CDR1 and CDR2 are MNHEY and SVGEGT. CDR3 DNA sequence: TGTGCCAGCAGTTCCGTCGCTGAAGCTTTCTTT. Its translation: CASSSVAEAFF.

The chain uses TRBV19 and TRBJ2-1, with D possibly TRBD2 on 5 matching bases. The CDR3 sequence is 17 residues long. Germline V gene data show CDR1 as LNHDA and CDR2 as SQIVND (reference sequence). V lost 5 bases and J 0 bases, leaving 17 bases between the germline ends. DNA for the CDR3: TGTGCCAGTAGTCCCCTAGGACGGGGAAGCTCCTACAATGAGCAGTTCTTC. It translates to CASSPLGRGSSYNEQFF.

The chain links TRBV6-5 to TRBJ1-2, with a tentative D call TRBD1 (6 bases). The germline V gene encodes CDR1 MNHEY and CDR2 SVGAGI. The CDR3 consists of 14 residues. The V and J ends lost 4 bases and 2 bases respectively, with 11 bases between them. The CDR3 region is CASSSPGGNYGYTF. For the CDR3, the DNA is TGTGCCAGCAGTTCGCCGGGGGGCAACTATGGCTACACCTTC.

This chain uses TRBV6-2 or TRBV6-3 with TRBJ2-3, with D possibly matching TRBD2 (5 bases). V was cut by 5 bases and J by 4 bases, with 13 bases left in between. The CDR3 has 14 amino acids. Per germline, CDR1 MNHEY and CDR2 SVGEGT. CDR3: CASSRTGESDTQYF. The CDR3 DNA follows: TGTGCCAGCAGTCGGACTGGGGAGTCAGATACGCAGTATTTT.

The chain joins TRBV28 to TRBJ1-1; 7 positions agree with TRBD1. The CDR3 loop spans 13 amino acids. J gave up 5 bases and V 5 bases, and 5 bases lay outside the gene matches. The germline V gene encodes CDR1 MDHEN and CDR2 SYDVKM. The CDR3 DNA follows: TGTGCCAGCAGTATTCCACAGGGGACTGAAGCTTTCTTT. Translating it yields CASSIPQGTEAFF. The complete variable domain, with remaining parts taken from reference TRBV28 and TRBJ1-1, reads DVKVTQSSRYLVKRTGEKVFLECVQDMDHENMFWYRQDPGLGLRLIYFSYDVKMKEKGDIPEGYSVSREKKERFSLILESASTNQTSMYLCASSIPQGTEAFFGQGTRLTVV.

This chain uses TRBV5-5 with TRBJ2-2, with D possibly matching TRBD2 (6 bases). Germline-derived CDR1 and CDR2 are SGHKS and YYEKEE (reference sequence). CDR3 length: 15 residues. With 1 base removed from V and 4 bases from J, the gap between germline ends came to 11 bases. The DNA of the CDR3 is TGTGCCAGCAGCTTGCAGCGGGCGGGCACCGGGGAGCTGTTTTTT. Amino acids: CASSLQRAGTGELFF. Full variable domain (missing parts from reference TRBV5-5 and TRBJ2-2): DAGVTQSPTHLIKTRGQQVTLRCSPISGHKSVSWYQQVLGQGPQFIFQYYEKEERGRGNFPDRFSARQFPNYSSELNVNALLLGDSALYLCASSLQRAGTGELFFGEGSRLTVL.

The chain carries TRBV28 and TRBJ1-6, with no clear D. This CDR3 spans 15 amino acids. The V gene lost 6 bases and the J gene lost 6 bases, with 15 bases spanning the gap. CDR1 is MDHEN, CDR2 SYDVKM, per germline. CDR3 sequence: CASSPQRTLNSPLHF. Here the CDR3 DNA reads TGTGCCAGCAGCCCTCAGCGGACCCTTAATTCACCCCTCCACTTT.

The chain combines TRBV5-1 with TRBJ2-2, with 9 bases identical to TRBD1. Per the germline V gene, CDR1 is SGHRS and CDR2 is YFSETQ. The ends lost 4 bases at V and 2 bases at J; junction bases unmatched: 6. The CDR3 length is 16 residues. CDR3 coding DNA: TGCGCCAGCAGCCTGACAGGGGGTGGCAACACCGGGGAGCTGTTTTTT. It translates to CASSLTGGGNTGELFF.

As to this clone: Other nucleotide sequences from this sample produce the same CDR3. V is TRBV7-3 and J is TRBJ2-1; the D gene is possibly TRBD1 (6 bases). V shed 2 bases and J shed 2 bases, with 7 bases lying between them. The CDR3 runs to 14 residues. Germline values: CDR1 SGHTA, CDR2 FQGTGA. The CDR3 sequence is CASSLQGTYNEQFF. As DNA, the CDR3 is TGTGCCAGCAGCTTACAGGGGACCTACAATGAGCAGTTCTTC.

The rearrangement uses TRBV28 and TRBJ1-2; D not certain. Trimming shortened V by 2 bases and J by 7 bases, and 11 bases separated the two germline ends. In germline, CDR1 is MDHEN, CDR2 SYDVKM. There are 13 residues in the CDR3. The CDR3 loop is CASSLVSPPGYTF. As DNA, the CDR3 is TGTGCCAGCAGTTTAGTCTCCCCTCCTGGCTACACCTTC.

CDR3 region: CASSYTGRNTEAFF. The CDR3 region has the DNA TGTGCCAGCAGCTACACAGGTAGGAACACTGAAGCTTTCTTT. The V call is TRBV7-2, the J call TRBJ1-1, with D possibly TRBD1 on 5 matching bases. V was trimmed by 4 bases and J by 1 base, leaving 10 bases between them. Germline loops: CDR1 SGHTA, CDR2 FQGNSA. The length of the CDR3 is 14 residues.

This clone appeared a few times. The chain joins TRBV5-4 to TRBJ2-2; D uncertain. Germline lookup yields CDR1 SGHNT and CDR2 YYREEE (reference sequence). The CDR3 loop spans 14 amino acids. V lost 2 bases to trimming and J lost 1 base, with 6 bases between them. The CDR3 region is CASSFSENTGELFF. The CDR3 region has the DNA TGTGCCAGCAGCTTCAGTGAGAACACCGGGGAGCTGTTTTTT.

CDR3 coding DNA: TGTGCCAGCAGTTATGGAGGGGGCTATGAAAAACTGTTTTTT. It is translated as CASSYGGGYEKLFF. The chain is built from TRBV6-2 or TRBV6-3 and TRBJ1-4, with 7 bases lining up with TRBD1. The V segment lost 3 bases and the J segment 6 bases; nucleotides outside the gene matches: 4. Germline-derived CDR1 and CDR2 are MNHEY and SVGEGT. The CDR3 totals 14 residues.

The rearrangement links TRBV2 to TRBJ2-3; TRBD1 might be the D (5 bases). V lost 6 bases to trimming and J lost 0 bases, with 19 bases between them. CDR3 length: 17 residues. Germline values: CDR1 SNHLY, CDR2 FYNNEI. The CDR3 here is CASRSSSRVLSTDTQYF. In nucleotides, the CDR3 is TGTGCCAGCAGATCCTCATCCAGGGTCCTAAGCACAGATACGCAGTATTTT.

The V gene is TRBV19, the J gene TRBJ2-1, with D maybe TRBD1 (6 bases). Germline CDR1 LNHDA, CDR2 SQIVND (reference sequence). The ends were cut back, 3 bases at V and 13 bases at J, with 16 bases in the middle. The CDR3 loop spans 13 amino acids. The CDR3 DNA sequence: TGTGCCAGTAGTATTTCCCATCACAGGGACCAGTTCTTC. Encoded protein: CASSISHHRDQFF.

V is TRBV7-9 and J is TRBJ2-2; 8 nucleotides line up with TRBD2. The length of the CDR3 is 13 residues. The V and J ends lost 5 bases and 6 bases, in that order; junction bases with no gene match: 2. Per the germline V gene, CDR1 is SEHNR and CDR2 is FQNEAQ (reference sequence). The CDR3 reads CASSPSGSGELFF. DNA for the CDR3: TGTGCCAGCAGCCCTAGCGGGTCCGGGGAGCTGTTTTTT.

The genes are TRBV4-3 and TRBJ2-1; no definite D call. Per the germline V gene, CDR1 is LGHNA and CDR2 is YSLEER. Trimming removed 0 bases from V and 0 bases from J, with 9 bases in between. The CDR3 length is 16 residues. The CDR3 DNA reads as TGCGCCAGCAGCCAAGACTCAGGTAGCTCCTACAATGAGCAGTTCTTC. This translates into CASSQDSGSSYNEQFF.

The genes are TRBV28 and TRBJ1-1; D gene uncertain. From germline, CDR1 is MDHEN and CDR2 SYDVKM. The V and J ends lost 4 bases and 1 base respectively, with 16 bases between them. The CDR3 is made up of 16 amino acids. The CDR3 loop is CASSYLPGRENTEAFF. DNA of the CDR3: TGTGCCAGCAGTTACCTCCCCGGGAGAGAGAACACTGAAGCTTTCTTT.